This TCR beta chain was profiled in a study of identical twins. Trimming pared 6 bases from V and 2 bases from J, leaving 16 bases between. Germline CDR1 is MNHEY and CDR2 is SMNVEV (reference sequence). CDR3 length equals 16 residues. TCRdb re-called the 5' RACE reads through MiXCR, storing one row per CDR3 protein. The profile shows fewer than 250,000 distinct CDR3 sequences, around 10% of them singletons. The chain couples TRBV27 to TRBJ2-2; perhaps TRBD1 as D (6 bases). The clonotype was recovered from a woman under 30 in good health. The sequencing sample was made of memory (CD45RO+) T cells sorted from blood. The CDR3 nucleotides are TGTGCCAGCAGCCAAATACGGACAGACAACACCGGGGAGCTGTTTTTT. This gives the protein CASSQIRTDNTGELFF.